Listed here are 10 T cell receptor beta chains from one sample, sequenced in a study of blood T cell repertoires in COVID-19. Data came from immunoSEQ multiplex PCR; TCRdb stores just in-frame clones and leaves some out. This table has hundreds of thousands of clones, 85% to 90% appearing once. Sequences were obtained from peripheral blood. These receptor sequences come from a man in his fifties or sixties with acute or convalescent COVID-19.

The chain is built from TRBV19 and TRBJ1-5; 12 bases fit TRBD1. CDR3 length: 18 amino acids. Germline assignment: CDR1 LNHDA and CDR2 SQIVND (reference sequence). Germline trimming cut 1 base from V and 7 bases from J; bases unmatched to any gene: 11. CDR3 coding DNA: TGTGCCAGTAGTATAGTGGGGACAGGGGGCAGATCGAGACAGCCCCAGCATTTT. The encoded protein is CASSIVGTGGRSRQPQHF.

This sequence joins TRBV10-1 and TRBJ2-3; D is possibly TRBD2 (6 bases). The germline V and J ends were trimmed by 5 bases and 4 bases, with 13 bases remaining between them. The CDR3 contains 14 residues. The germline V gene has CDR1 WNHNN and CDR2 SYGVQD (reference sequence). The CDR3 nucleotides are TGCGCCAGCAGTCCGCTCGGGGGTGCAGATACGCAGTATTTT. This sequence encodes CASSPLGGADTQYF.

This clone was observed a handful of times. This chain uses TRBV10-2 with TRBJ2-7; D is possibly TRBD1 (6 bases). CDR1 is WSHSY, CDR2 SAAADI, per germline. V was cut by 6 bases and J by 0 bases, with 9 bases left in between. This CDR3 comprises 13 residues. This chain's CDR3 is CASSPDSSYEQYF. For the CDR3, the DNA is TGCGCCAGCAGCCCGGACAGCTCCTACGAGCAGTACTTC.

In its sample, this clone was seen a few times. The V gene is TRBV10-3, the J gene TRBJ1-2; a weak D match, TRBD1 (6 bases). V was trimmed by 2 bases and J by 2 bases, leaving 6 bases between them. Germline V CDR1 and CDR2: ENHRY, SYGVKD. The CDR3 is 13 residues long. CDR3 loop: CAISERGNYGYTF. The CDR3 bases are TGTGCCATCAGTGAGAGGGGGAACTATGGCTACACCTTC.

The chain is built from TRBV7-2 and TRBJ1-1; D is undetermined. The CDR3 consists of 13 residues. V was shortened by 4 bases and J by 0 bases, with 6 bases between the two germline ends. The germline gives CDR1 SGHTA, CDR2 FQGNSA. The CDR3 bases are TGTGCCAGCAGCTCATACATGAACACTGAAGCTTTCTTT. This encodes CASSSYMNTEAFF.

V and J are TRBV5-1 and TRBJ2-7; tentative D call: TRBD1 (6 bases). The germline CDR1 and CDR2 sequences are SGHRS and YFSETQ. The ends were cut back, 3 bases at V and 0 bases at J, with 13 bases in the middle. The CDR3 is 15 amino acids. The CDR3 sequence: CASSSGQQTSYEQYF. CDR3 nucleotides: TGCGCCAGCAGCTCTGGACAGCAGACCTCCTACGAGCAGTACTTC.

The gene calls are TRBV5-1 and TRBJ2-6; 7 nucleotides line up with TRBD1. Trimming removed 4 bases from V and 2 bases from J; junction bases left unmatched: 3. The germline V gene encodes CDR1 SGHRS and CDR2 YFSETQ. The CDR3 totals 15 residues. CDR3 amino acids: CASSEGGAGANVLTF. The CDR3 DNA reads as TGCGCCAGCAGCGAAGGGGGCGCTGGGGCCAACGTCCTGACTTTC.

The V and J genes are TRBV3-1 (or the pseudogene TRBV3-2) and TRBJ1-4; 8 bases match TRBD1. There are 13 residues in the CDR3. With V trimmed by 3 bases and J by 11 bases, 5 bases remained unmatched. Germline CDR1 and CDR2: LGHDT and YNNKEL (reference sequence). CDR3 protein: CASSHPGGAKLFF. Written as DNA, the CDR3 is TGTGCCAGCAGCCACCCAGGGGGCGCGAAACTGTTTTTT.

The rearrangement links TRBV15 to TRBJ1-2; D is possibly TRBD1 (5 bases). The V gene lost 1 base and the J gene lost 4 bases, with 22 bases spanning the gap. CDR1 is LNHNV and CDR2 is YYDKDF in the germline V gene (reference sequence). The CDR3 totals 18 residues. DNA for the CDR3: TGTGCCACCAGCAGAGCTCCCGGTGTCGGGGGGAAGAGCTATGGCTACACCTTC. Its protein is CATSRAPGVGGKSYGYTF.

The rearrangement joins TRBV5-6 to TRBJ1-5; tentative D call: TRBD1 (5 bases). CDR1 SGHDT and CDR2 YYEEEE come from the germline V gene. CDR3 size: 13 residues. The V end lost 1 base, the J end lost 7 bases, and 9 bases lay between the germline ends. The CDR3 DNA is TGTGCCAGCAGCTTGCCGGGGGAGCAGCCCCAGCATTTT. Its protein is CASSLPGEQPQHF.